This is a list of T cell receptor beta chains from one sample in a study of shared T cell receptors in the human thymus. Produced via immunoSEQ multiplex PCR; TCRdb's table is partial and in-frame only. The sample comprises hundreds of thousands of clones, approximately 87% of which are singletons, and around 0.0099% rests with the top ten. The sample was also reused in another study, on human thymus T cells.

Specimen: thymocytes. Every receptor here comes from a boy under three years old with a congenital heart defect. The CDR3 runs from the conserved cysteine through the conserved F or W.

cdr3_aa j_call v_call
CASSPRTSGDTDTQYF TRBJ2-3 TRBV7-2
CASKRCDRVLAGSYEQYF TRBJ2-7 TRBV25-1
CASSLEPGQGAYEQYF TRBJ2-7 TRBV7-2
CASSELPPFQETQYF TRBJ2-5 TRBV10-2
CASSFGRWGPDTQYF TRBJ2-3 TRBV27
CASSQEGLAGTSSYEQYF TRBJ2-7 TRBV4-1
CASSHRDSFYNEQFF TRBJ2-1 TRBV4-1
CASSLPPGLSGDEQFF TRBJ2-1 TRBV7-9
CASSPQEGGGMDGYTF TRBJ1-2 TRBV7-2
CASSQDLGLDYEQYF TRBJ2-7 TRBV14
CASSQDRAGGGARFF TRBJ2-1 TRBV14
CASSARQGLRPQHF TRBJ1-5 TRBV5-8
CASSQEWSLRETQYF TRBJ2-5 TRBV4-1
CASSLRGAKNIQYF TRBJ2-4 TRBV5-6
CASSSLAVINGETQYF TRBJ2-5 TRBV7-2
CASSVLAGELDTQYF TRBJ2-3 TRBV5-1
CASSIRHRGWMFF TRBJ2-1 TRBV19
CASSLARLAGQSYEQYF TRBJ2-7 TRBV5-1
CASSCQREPLVGELFF TRBJ2-2 TRBV13
CASYTDTQYF TRBJ2-3 TRBV27
CASSLSPSGPPRKQYF TRBJ2-7 TRBV11-2
CASSLVGQGPGYEQYF TRBJ2-7 TRBV5-4
CASSPRGSGRAGANEQFF TRBJ2-1 TRBV28
CASSEWGLQETQYF TRBJ2-5 TRBV10-1
CATSRDSASGRPSDNEQFF TRBJ2-1 TRBV15
CASNDRREGNTGELFF TRBJ2-2 TRBV7-9
CARSLVPGDEFSNQPQHF TRBJ1-5 TRBV5-3
CASSRQTGEIYEQYF TRBJ2-7 TRBV27
CASSYAPGYNEQFF TRBJ2-1 TRBV27
CASSPPDRGVTGELFF TRBJ2-2 TRBV25-1
CASSRDSGVGTEAFF TRBJ1-1 TRBV5-8
CASSQEVQGRNEQYF TRBJ2-7 TRBV4-3
CASSQQTSGRTLSSYNEQFF TRBJ2-1 TRBV4-3
CASTGGNSYEQYF TRBJ2-7 TRBV5-1
CASSLHPGTRYYEQYF TRBJ2-7 TRBV5-1
CASSSGPRGEQYF TRBJ2-7 TRBV27